This T cell receptor beta chain is from a study of CD8 T cells in ankylosing spondylitis. A few counts support this clonotype. Its specificity is not known. Overall study results and limits: Certain motif variants had earlier been reported in reactive arthritis synovial fluid and blood. Characteristic, it appeared, of ankylosing spondylitis blood was a TCR beta motif of about eight highly homologous variants. According to the report, clones linked to the disease were significantly enriched in matched synovial fluid samples taken from ankylosing spondylitis patients.

Trimming took off 3 bases at V and 5 bases at J, with 7 bases between the two ends. The CDR3 totals 12 residues. Per the germline V gene, CDR1 is SEHNR and CDR2 is FQNEAQ (reference sequence). TCRdb redid the calling of the 5' RACE reads with MiXCR, one entry per CDR3 protein. The sample lists 69,000 or so distinct CDR3 sequences; approximately 5% were seen once. This chain joins TRBV7-9 and TRBJ2-5; D gene uncertain. What was sequenced was blood, either unsorted or a sorted T cell fraction (not recorded which). The source is a male donor with ankylosing spondylitis or in good health (not recorded which). The CDR3 DNA follows: TGTGCCAGCAGCTTGGGGATCGAGACCCAGTACTTC. Translation: CASSLGIETQYF. Full variable domain (missing parts from reference TRBV7-9 and TRBJ2-5): DTGVSQNPRHKITKRGQNVTFRCDPISEHNRLYWYRQTLGQGPEFLTYFQNEAQLEKSRLLSDRFSAERPKGSFSTLEIQRTEQGDSAMYLCASSLGIETQYFGPGTRLLVL.